A selection of T cell receptor beta chains follows, all from one sample in a study of blood T cell repertoires in COVID-19. The assay was immunoSEQ multiplex PCR, and TCRdb's table has in-frame clones only and misses some. Of around 260,000 clones listed, over 70% are singletons. Sequences were obtained from peripheral blood. Source of these receptors: a woman in her 70s with COVID-19, enrolled during active disease. Each CDR3 is given with its conserved first and last residue. The D gene is left open where the match is weak. Rows may omit the clone size; those that give it use once, few, many or a size class.

v_call	d_call	j_call	clone_size	cdr3_aa	cdr3_nt
TRBV6-5	NA	TRBJ2-3	NA	CASNTVGGVAQYF	TGTGCCAGCAACACGGTGGGGGGAGTTGCGCAGTATTTT
TRBV5-1	NA	TRBJ1-4	NA	CASSPTGTNEKLFF	TGCGCCAGCAGCCCAACAGGGACGAATGAAAAACTGTTTTTT
TRBV28	NA	TRBJ1-4	NA	CASSTGWARLEKLFF	TGTGCCAGCAGTACGGGGTGGGCGCGATTGGAAAAACTGTTTTTT
TRBV11-3	NA	TRBJ2-3	NA	CASSLVWANTDTQYF	TGTGCCAGCAGCTTAGTATGGGCAAACACAGATACGCAGTATTTT
TRBV7-6	NA	TRBJ2-1	NA	CASSLNQRSEQFF	TGTGCCAGCAGCTTAAACCAGCGCAGTGAGCAGTTCTTC
TRBV27	TRBD2	TRBJ2-3	NA	CASRRSGGATDTQYF	TGTGCCAGCAGGCGATCGGGGGGTGCGACAGATACGCAGTATTTT
TRBV4-3	TRBD1	TRBJ2-5	NA	CASSQEGVTGSETQYF	TGCGCCAGCAGCCAAGAAGGAGTGACAGGGTCAGAGACCCAGTACTTC
TRBV11-3	TRBD2	TRBJ2-2	NA	CASSLGLAGGHTGELFF	TGTGCCAGCAGCTTAGGACTAGCGGGAGGCCACACCGGGGAGCTGTTTTTT
TRBV20-1	TRBD2	TRBJ2-1	NA	CSASASGPYNEQFF	TGCAGTGCTAGTGCTAGCGGGCCCTACAATGAGCAGTTCTTC
TRBV3-1/TRBV3-2	NA	TRBJ2-3	NA	CASSQSPTSDTQYF	TGTGCCAGCAGCCAAAGCCCCACGTCAGATACGCAGTATTTT
TRBV11-2	TRBD2	TRBJ2-7	few	CASAAGGLLEQYF	TGTGCCAGTGCGGCGGGAGGGCTCCTCGAGCAGTACTTC
TRBV3-1/TRBV3-2	NA	TRBJ1-1	NA	CASSQGGVPEAFF	TGTGCCAGCAGCCAAGGGGGAGTCCCTGAAGCTTTCTTT
TRBV7-9	NA	TRBJ2-1	NA	CASSLEFPDSGFF	TGTGCCAGCAGCTTAGAGTTTCCGGACTCGGGGTTCTTC
TRBV19	TRBD1	TRBJ1-6	NA	CASSATWDSLGNSPLHF	TGTGCCAGTAGTGCCACTTGGGACAGCCTAGGGAATTCACCCCTCCACTTT
TRBV30	NA	TRBJ2-3	NA	CAWSVGTDTQYF	TGTGCCTGGAGCGTAGGCACAGATACGCAGTATTTT
TRBV6-6	TRBD1	TRBJ2-7	NA	CASRREGASYEQYF	TGTGCCAGCAGACGAGAGGGGGCCTCCTACGAGCAGTACTTC
TRBV7-2	TRBD1	TRBJ1-3	NA	CASSLGQGNGNTIYF	TGTGCCAGCAGCTTAGGACAGGGGAACGGAAACACCATATATTTT